This T cell receptor beta chain was obtained from a study of blood T cell repertoires in COVID-19. Turning to the study itself: Samples taken during acute and convalescent COVID-19 were collected in the United States, Italy and Spain. PBMCs, B-cell-depleted T cells, or T cells were the source of the cDNA or gDNA that made up the material.

The CDR3 is 13 residues long. Trimming removed 3 bases at V and 5 bases at J, with 10 bases between. CDR1 is SNHLY and CDR2 is FYNNEI in the germline V gene. Source study methods: The authors estimated nucleated cell counts from reference gene primer amplification. Profiling relied on immunoSEQ multiplex PCR, and the TCRdb table lists in-frame clones only, not all of them. V, J and clone size derive from that table, while D and trimming were established from the DNA sequence. The sample includes 150,000 to 200,000 clones, approximately 90% of them seen just once. This clone was recorded a few times. The sequenced sample consisted of peripheral blood. This chain uses TRBV2 with TRBJ1-2; D unclear. The clonotype comes from a man aged 35 to 55 with active or convalescent COVID-19. CDR3 DNA sequence: TGTGCCAGCAGTGACACTTCAACTTATGGCTACACCTTC. Translation gives CASSDTSTYGYTF.